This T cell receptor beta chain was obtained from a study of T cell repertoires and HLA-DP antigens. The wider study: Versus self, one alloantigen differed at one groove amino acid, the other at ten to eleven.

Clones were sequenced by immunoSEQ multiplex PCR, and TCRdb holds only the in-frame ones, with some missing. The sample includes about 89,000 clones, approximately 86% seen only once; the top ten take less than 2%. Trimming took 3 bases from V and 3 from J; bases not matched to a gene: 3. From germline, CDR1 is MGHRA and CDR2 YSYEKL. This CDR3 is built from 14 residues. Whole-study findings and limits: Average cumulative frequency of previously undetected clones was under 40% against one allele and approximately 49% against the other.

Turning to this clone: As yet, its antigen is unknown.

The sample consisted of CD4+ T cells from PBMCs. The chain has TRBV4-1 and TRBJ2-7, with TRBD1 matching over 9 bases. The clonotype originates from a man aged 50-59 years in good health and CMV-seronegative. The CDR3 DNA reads TGCGCCAGCAGCCACCAGACAGGGGGCTACGAGCAGTACTTC. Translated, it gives CASSHQTGGYEQYF.